Detailed here is one T cell receptor (beta chain). What it recognizes is unknown. The source of the sample is a study of follicular helper T cells after annual influenza vaccination. Overall study: Some donors were sampled over the 2013-2014, 2014-2015 and 2015-2016 vaccinations.

Sample time point: 2015-2016 season, 7 days after influenza vaccination. Excluded were substance abuse, HIV/AIDS, active cancer, immunomodulatory drugs and active illness. Per time point, roughly 35-110 mL of blood was sampled. Only in-frame clones appear in the TCRdb table, and some are missing; sequencing was by immunoSEQ multiplex PCR. This sample carries 8,500 to 11,000 clones, approximately 87% of them seen once, and the ten largest clones take roughly 0.39%. Regarding the study as a whole: For non-cTfh compartments, undersampling could not be ruled out.

Per the germline V gene, CDR1 is SGHAT and CDR2 is FQNNGV. The length of the CDR3 is 13 residues. V was pared by 5 bases and J by 4 bases, with 3 bases of the junction left unmatched. The receptor was isolated from an adult who received the influenza vaccine. The sample consisted of CXCR5- memory CD4+ T cells sorted from blood, taken 7 days after influenza vaccination. The rearrangement joins TRBV11-2 to TRBJ1-1; 8 positions match TRBD1. For the CDR3, the DNA is TGTGCCAGCAGCACCGGACAGGGCACTGAAGCTTTCTTT. This sequence encodes CASSTGQGTEAFF.